Below, 10 T cell receptor beta chains from the same sample are listed, as sequenced in a study. Tregs were sorted as CD4+CD25+CD127-/low cells. TCRdb fed the 5' RACE reads into MiXCR, producing one record per CDR3 protein. The sample consists of around 34,000 distinct CDR3 sequences, 25% to 30% of them appearing once. Sequencing was carried out using tumor-infiltrating Tregs sorted from the breast tumor. The receptor source for this set is a female donor with breast cancer.

The genes are TRBV10-3 and TRBJ2-7, with D perhaps given as TRBD1 or TRBD2 (7 bases each). The CDR3 has 18 residues. Germline V lookup: CDR1 ENHRY, CDR2 SYGVKD. V lost 2 bases and J lost 0, with 20 bases in between. The CDR3: CAISEEGALSGFSYEQYF. DNA of the CDR3: TGTGCCATCAGTGAGGAGGGGGCACTTAGCGGGTTCTCCTACGAGCAGTACTTC.

This clonotype came up many times. This sequence joins TRBV7-6 and TRBJ2-1; 12 nucleotides align to TRBD2. This CDR3 contains 14 residues. Trimming at V came to 4 bases and at J to 7 bases, leaving 2 bases not matched to a gene. In germline, CDR1 is SGHVS, CDR2 FNYEAQ. CDR3 coding DNA: TGTGCCAGCAGCTCCGGGACTAGCGGGAATGAGCAGTTCTTC. This translates into CASSSGTSGNEQFF.

This chain uses TRBV6-5 with TRBJ2-1; a weak D match, TRBD1 (5 bases). CDR1 is MNHEY, CDR2 SVGAGI, per germline. The CDR3 is made up of 15 amino acids. Deletions cut 5 bases from V and 10 bases from J, with 21 bases between. The CDR3 here is CASSEVPGMTWEQFF. As DNA, the CDR3 is TGTGCCAGCAGTGAAGTGCCAGGGATGACGTGGGAGCAGTTCTTC.

This clonotype was seen many times. V is TRBV5-6 and J is TRBJ1-4; 7 nucleotides align to TRBD1. The ends lost 1 base at V and 8 bases at J; junction bases unmatched: 8. The germline V gene encodes CDR1 SGHDT and CDR2 YYEEEE. The CDR3 totals 15 residues. This chain's CDR3 is CASSLRTGSEEKLFF. Here the CDR3 DNA reads TGTGCCAGCAGCTTGCGGACAGGATCGGAGGAAAAACTGTTTTTT.

This clonotype was seen repeatedly, ten times or more. The chain combines TRBV29-1 with TRBJ1-1, with D possibly matching TRBD1 (5 bases). Germline-derived CDR1 and CDR2 are SQVTM and ANQGSEA. V was trimmed by 1 base and J by 1 base, leaving 13 bases between them. The CDR3 sequence is 15 residues long. The CDR3 protein is CSVEGQGAGNTEAFF. Here the CDR3 DNA reads TGCAGCGTTGAAGGTCAAGGGGCCGGGAACACTGAAGCTTTCTTT. The whole variable domain, remainder taken from reference TRBV29-1 and TRBJ1-1, is SAVISQKPSRDICQRGTSLTIQCQVDSQVTMMFWYRQQPGQSLTLIATANQGSEATYESGFVIDKFPISRPNLTFSTLTVSNMSPEDSSIYLCSVEGQGAGNTEAFFGQGTRLTVV.

In its sample, this clonotype is medium-sized (0.01 to 0.1%). The J gene is TRBJ2-3, the V gene TRBV2; D not resolved. Germline CDR1 reads SNHLY; CDR2 reads FYNNEI. The V end lost 5 bases, the J end lost 2 bases, and 8 bases lay between the germline ends. This CDR3 spans 13 amino acids. In DNA, the CDR3 is TGTGCCAGCAGTCGGAAGTTCACAGATACGCAGTATTTT. This codes for CASSRKFTDTQYF.

This clonotype is labeled as medium-sized. The chain couples TRBV7-9 to TRBJ2-3; D perhaps matches TRBD2 (6 bases). The germline gives CDR1 SEHNR, CDR2 FQNEAQ (reference sequence). V lost 5 bases, J lost 3 bases, and 12 bases lay in between. CDR3 length: 14 residues. For the CDR3, the DNA is TGTGCCAGCAGCCGTGGGGGGACTACAGATACGCAGTATTTT. This sequence encodes CASSRGGTTDTQYF.

This clonotype appeared many times. This chain joins TRBV5-1 and TRBJ1-5; TRBD1 agrees at 9 bases. The CDR3 covers 14 residues. Germline CDR1 SGHRS, CDR2 YFSETQ. V lost 3 bases to trimming and J lost 6 bases; unmatched junction nucleotides: 4. The CDR3: CASSSGQGSQPQHF. The DNA of the CDR3 is TGCGCCAGCAGCTCGGGACAGGGCAGTCAGCCCCAGCATTTT.

The table lists this clonotype with a few counts. It may be a read error: a sequence one base away is much more abundant. This rearrangement joins TRBV24-1 to TRBJ2-1; D is undetermined. The CDR3 contains 13 residues. The germline V gene has CDR1 KGHDR and CDR2 SFDVKD. Trimming pared 4 bases from V and 2 bases from J, leaving 5 bases between. For the CDR3, the DNA is TGTGCCACCAGTGAACAGACCTACAATGAGCAGTTCTTC. It encodes CATSEQTYNEQFF.

There are a few counts of this clonotype. V and J are TRBV20-1 and TRBJ1-5; tentatively, D is TRBD1 (5 bases). CDR1 and CDR2 (germline): DFQATT, SNEGSKA (reference sequence). The V gene lost 5 bases and the J gene lost 1 base, with 12 bases spanning the gap. This CDR3 is built from 14 residues. Here the CDR3 reads CSASDTRSNQPQHF. DNA for the CDR3: TGCAGTGCTTCGGACACCCGAAGCAATCAGCCCCAGCATTTT.